In its sample, the clone carrying this T cell receptor beta chain was seen once. Data came from immunoSEQ multiplex PCR; TCRdb stores just in-frame clones and leaves some out. The sample yields around 68,000 clones, 83% seen once. This record comes from a study of control samples from healthy donors and cancer patients. CDR1 and CDR2 (germline): SGHKS, YYEKEE (reference sequence). V was pared by 0 bases and J by 1 base, with 10 bases between. This CDR3 contains 15 residues. This clonotype originated in a man between 60 and 70 years old in good health. The chain combines TRBV5-5 with TRBJ1-1; D not resolved. The sequencing sample was made of blood. CDR3: CASSLEFRRNTEAFF. The CDR3 DNA reads TGTGCCAGCAGCTTGGAATTCCGGAGGAACACTGAAGCTTTCTTT.